Presented here are 22 T cell receptor beta chains from one specimen sequenced in a study of response to subunit inactivated influenza vaccine. TCRdb analysed the RT-PCR reads with MiXCR anew, one entry per CDR3 protein. In the table there are about 520,000 distinct CDR3 sequences, roughly 27% of which are singletons. The sample was CD4+ T cells sorted from PBMCs, taken more than 4 days after vaccination. These receptors were obtained from a man in his fifties who received an inactivated influenza vaccine.

This chain connects TRBV6-1 to TRBJ2-5; D is ambiguous. CDR1 and CDR2 (germline): MNHNS, SASEGT. The length of the CDR3 is 12 residues. Trimming cost V 0 bases and J 5 bases, with 4 bases left between them. CDR3 sequence: CASSEALETQYF. The CDR3 region has the DNA TGTGCCAGCAGTGAAGCGCTTGAGACCCAGTACTTC.

This clonotype was seen a handful of times. The chain couples TRBV20-1 to TRBJ2-3, with TRBD2 as a possible D gene (5 bases). The CDR3 covers 14 residues. CDR1 and CDR2 from the germline V gene are DFQATT and SNEGSKA (reference sequence). Trimming removed 5 bases at V and 2 bases at J, with 14 bases between. CDR3 coding DNA: TGCAGTGCTCCTACCGGGGTCGACACAGATACGCAGTATTTT. Translation: CSAPTGVDTDTQYF.

The chain recombines TRBV6-5 with TRBJ2-1; 9 positions match TRBD2. In germline, CDR1 is MNHEY, CDR2 SVGAGI. J gave up 4 bases and V 2 bases, and 6 bases lay outside the gene matches. This CDR3 is 16 amino acids long. The CDR3 here is CASSYLLAGGYNEQFF. The CDR3 bases are TGTGCCAGCAGTTACCTTCTGGCGGGGGGGTACAATGAGCAGTTCTTC.

The chain recombines TRBV29-1 with TRBJ2-1; 13 bases are a match to TRBD2. The germline gives CDR1 SQVTM, CDR2 ANQGSEA. The CDR3 has 16 residues. V was clipped by 8 bases and J by 7 bases; unmatched bases: 14. This CDR3 reads CSSSLTSGRWLNEQFF. The DNA for the CDR3 is TGCAGCAGCTCCTTGACTAGCGGGAGGTGGTTGAATGAGCAGTTCTTC.

A few counts support this clonotype. The J gene is TRBJ2-5, the V gene TRBV5-1, with a weak D call TRBD1 (5 bases). Trimming removed 0 bases from V and 8 bases from J, with 14 bases in between. Germline V gene data show CDR1 as SGHRS and CDR2 as YFSETQ. The CDR3 is made up of 14 amino acids. In nucleotides, the CDR3 is TGCGCCAGCAGCTTGGCAGCAGGGCAGGACACCCAGTACTTC. This gives the protein CASSLAAGQDTQYF.

The rearrangement joins TRBV20-1 to TRBJ2-3; the D is unclear. V lost 0 bases, J lost 2 bases, and 9 bases lay in between. This CDR3 comprises 14 residues. Germline V gene lookup returns CDR1 DFQATT and CDR2 SNEGSKA (reference sequence). The CDR3 reads CSARDLGSTDTQYF. The DNA of the CDR3 is TGCAGTGCTAGAGATTTGGGGTCCACAGATACGCAGTATTTT.

A word on this clonotype: One end of the junction fails to match germline, which may point to a read error. The CDR3 DNA follows: TGTGCTAGCACCCCGGGACAGGGCCACAATGAGCAGTTCTTC. It yields the protein CASTPGQGHNEQFF. This rearrangement joins TRBV7-7 to TRBJ2-1; TRBD1 aligns across 9 bases. The CDR3 covers 14 residues. CDR1 and CDR2 (germline): SSHAT, FNYEAQ (reference sequence).

The gene calls are TRBV5-5 and TRBJ2-7; possibly TRBD1 or TRBD2 for D (5 bases each). The germline V and J ends were trimmed by 6 bases and 1 base, with 17 bases remaining between them. This CDR3 has 15 amino acids. The germline V gene has CDR1 SGHKS and CDR2 YYEKEE (reference sequence). Here the CDR3 reads CASTLIRGASYEQYF. Written as DNA, the CDR3 is TGTGCCAGCACTCTGATCCGAGGGGCTTCCTACGAGCAGTACTTC. The full variable domain, completed using reference TRBV5-5 and TRBJ2-7, is DAGVTQSPTHLIKTRGQQVTLRCSPISGHKSVSWYQQVLGQGPQFIFQYYEKEERGRGNFPDRFSARQFPNYSSELNVNALLLGDSALYLCASTLIRGASYEQYFGPGTRLTVT.

The rearrangement links TRBV12-3 or TRBV12-4 to TRBJ1-2; D gene unclear. V lost 5 bases to trimming and J lost 2 bases, with 12 bases between them. The CDR3 extends over 14 amino acids. The CDR3 region has the DNA TGTGCCAGCAGTCCGGGTCCCTCGAACTATGGCTACACCTTC. It codes for CASSPGPSNYGYTF.

This clonotype was detected only a few times. The chain combines TRBV7-6 with TRBJ2-7, with 7 bases identical to TRBD1. The CDR3 has 14 amino acids. The germline CDR1 and CDR2 sequences are SGHVS and FNYEAQ. V lost 2 bases to trimming and J lost 5 bases; unmatched junction nucleotides: 6. The CDR3 loop reads CASSLSYRGHEQYF. Here the CDR3 DNA reads TGTGCCAGCAGCTTATCGTACAGGGGCCACGAGCAGTACTTC. The whole variable domain, filled in from reference TRBV7-6 and TRBJ2-7, reads GAGVSQSPRYKVTKRGQDVALRCDPISGHVSLYWYRQALGQGPEFLTYFNYEAQQDKSGLPNDRFSAERPEGSISTLTIQRTEQRDSAMYRCASSLSYRGHEQYFGPGTRLTVT.

The chain has TRBV7-9 and TRBJ2-2, with D tentatively TRBD2 (5 bases). Germline V gene data show CDR1 as SEHNR and CDR2 as FQNEAQ (reference sequence). Trimming shortened V by 0 bases and J by 6 bases, and 8 bases separated the two germline ends. This CDR3 has 14 residues. The DNA of the CDR3 is TGTGCCAGCAGCTTAGCCTCACTAGCCGGGGAGCTGTTTTTT. Amino acids: CASSLASLAGELFF.

Only a few counts were recorded for this clonotype. The V gene is TRBV20-1, the J gene TRBJ1-2; 9 nucleotides line up with TRBD1. The CDR3 spans 14 residues. With V trimmed by 6 bases and J by 2 bases, 7 bases remained unmatched. Germline CDR1 and CDR2: DFQATT and SNEGSKA (reference sequence). CDR3 loop: CSAAQGAVNYGYTF. In DNA, the CDR3 is TGCAGTGCGGCACAGGGGGCGGTAAACTATGGCTACACCTTC.

The chain recombines TRBV15 with TRBJ2-2; 9 bases align to TRBD1. Germline loops: CDR1 LNHNV, CDR2 YYDKDF (reference sequence). The CDR3 is 15 amino acids. V gave up 1 base and J gave up 3 bases; unmatched junction bases: 0. CDR3 nucleotides: TGTGCCACCAGCAGAGGGACAGGGGACACCGGGGAGCTGTTTTTT. Its protein is CATSRGTGDTGELFF.

The gene calls are TRBV20-1 and TRBJ2-3; 11 bases map to TRBD2. This CDR3 is built from 16 residues. The germline CDR1 and CDR2 sequences are DFQATT and SNEGSKA (reference sequence). J gave up 4 bases and V 6 bases, and 12 bases lay outside the gene matches. CDR3 amino acids: CSAAGFSGGVADTQYF. In DNA form, the CDR3 reads TGCAGTGCCGCAGGTTTTAGCGGGGGGGTAGCAGATACGCAGTATTTT.

This clonotype came up a few times. The chain has TRBV2 and TRBJ1-5, with 8 bases lining up with TRBD1. This CDR3 region has 15 residues. With 6 bases clipped from V and 2 bases from J, the junction kept 6 bases outside the gene matches. Germline CDR1 reads SNHLY; CDR2 reads FYNNEI. CDR3 in amino acids: CASRRTGGGNQPQHF. CDR3 sequence (DNA): TGTGCCAGCAGACGAACAGGGGGGGGCAATCAGCCCCAGCATTTT.

The V gene is TRBV20-1, the J gene TRBJ1-2, with D unresolved. Germline CDR1 reads DFQATT; CDR2 reads SNEGSKA (reference sequence). The V end was cut by 5 bases, the J end by 1 base, with 14 bases between. This CDR3 has 14 residues. The CDR3 nucleotides read TGCAGTGCTCCCGTCTCGCTGGGTAACTATGGCTACACCTTC. Translating gives CSAPVSLGNYGYTF.

This clonotype has more than one count but fewer than ten. V is TRBV7-9 and J is TRBJ2-5; D might be TRBD1 (6 bases). This CDR3 region has 13 residues. Germline CDR1 and CDR2: SEHNR and FQNEAQ (reference sequence). Trimming removed 5 bases at V and 5 bases at J, with 12 bases between. This CDR3 reads CASSRQGYETQYF. CDR3 coding DNA: TGTGCCAGCAGCCGTCAGGGGTACGAGACCCAGTACTTC.

This clonotype was seen a handful of times. The chain combines TRBV10-3 with TRBJ2-3; 11 bases map to TRBD2. The CDR3 sequence is 18 residues long. Unmatched junction bases numbered 7, after V lost 2 bases and J lost 0 bases. The germline V gene has CDR1 ENHRY and CDR2 SYGVKD. The CDR3 here is CAISEKPSGGLSTDTQYF. The DNA for the CDR3 is TGTGCCATCAGTGAGAAACCTAGCGGGGGGCTGAGCACAGATACGCAGTATTTT.

This clonotype was recorded at least ten times. This rearrangement joins TRBV20-1 to TRBJ2-7, with 8 positions matching TRBD2. Germline V CDR1 and CDR2: DFQATT, SNEGSKA (reference sequence). Trimming cost V 7 bases and J 2 bases; bases outside gene matches: 7. This CDR3 region has 13 residues. The CDR3 DNA sequence: TGCAGTGTCAGACTAGCGTACGCCTACGAGCAGTACTTC. Its protein is CSVRLAYAYEQYF.

This clonotype was observed many times. The chain joins TRBV6-2 or TRBV6-3 to TRBJ2-7; tentatively, D is TRBD1 (6 bases). The germline V gene encodes CDR1 MNHEY and CDR2 SVGEGT. CDR3 length: 14 residues. V was cut by 4 bases and J by 2 bases, with 12 bases left in between. The CDR3 sequence: CASSSVQGTYEQYF. CDR3 coding DNA: TGTGCCAGCAGTTCCGTACAGGGAACCTACGAGCAGTACTTC.

The chain has TRBV12-3 or TRBV12-4 and TRBJ2-3, with 10 bases aligning to TRBD2. The V segment lost 6 bases and the J segment 1 base; nucleotides outside the gene matches: 4. The CDR3 extends over 15 amino acids. The CDR3 DNA is TGTGCCAGCAGACTAGCGGGAACAGGCACAGATACGCAGTATTTT. Translated, it gives CASRLAGTGTDTQYF.

This clonotype occurred a few times. This chain connects TRBV5-6 to TRBJ2-1; D is ambiguous. The length of the CDR3 is 17 residues. Germline CDR1 is SGHDT and CDR2 is YYEEEE. Trimming shortened V by 3 bases and J by 4 bases, and 20 bases separated the two germline ends. CDR3 region: CASSWLWGAARYNEQFF. The CDR3 DNA reads as TGTGCCAGCAGCTGGTTGTGGGGTGCAGCGCGTTACAATGAGCAGTTCTTC.